These T cell receptor beta chains were read from a single sample in a study of blood T cell repertoires in COVID-19. Produced via immunoSEQ multiplex PCR; TCRdb's table is partial and in-frame only. The data contain hundreds of thousands of clones, around 91% of them singletons. What was sequenced was PBMCs or T cells enriched from blood (not recorded which). All receptors derive from a man under 40 who had recovered from COVID-19. Both conserved end residues are part of each CDR3. D genes are given only for firm matches. Size values are once, few and many counts, or a class for expanded clones, and some rows have none.

len	d_gene	abundance	v_gene	j_gene	CDR3nt	CDR3aa
14	TRBD1	-	TRBV27	TRBJ1-2	TGTGCCAGCAGTCCCACAGGGGTAGGCTATGGCTACACCTTC	CASSPTGVGYGYTF
14	TRBD1	-	TRBV7-9	TRBJ1-1	TGTGCCAGCAGCGCGGGACAGGAACACACTGAAGCTTTCTTT	CASSAGQEHTEAFF
15	TRBD2	-	TRBV14	TRBJ2-1	TGTGCCAGCAGCCGACTAGCGGGACTCGCGGATGAGCAGTTCTTC	CASSRLAGLADEQFF
14	-	-	TRBV2	TRBJ2-7	TGTGCCAGCAGTTTTAGCGAGGGGGATAATGAGCAGTACTTC	CASSFSEGDNEQYF
12	-	-	TRBV2	TRBJ1-6	TGTGCCAGCTCCCTCTATAATTCACCCCTCCACTTT	CASSLYNSPLHF
18	TRBD2	-	TRBV12-5	TRBJ2-1	TGTGCTAGTGGTTTGGTACCTTCGAGCGGGAGATGGTACAATGAGCAGTTCTTC	CASGLVPSSGRWYNEQFF
14	-	few	TRBV3-1/TRBV3-2	TRBJ2-2	TGTGCCAGCAGCCAGGGACACTCCACCGGGGAGCTGTTTTTT	CASSQGHSTGELFF
14	-	-	TRBV10-2	TRBJ2-7	TGCGCCAGCAGGGGAGTTTGGAGCTCCTACGAGCAGTACTTC	CASRGVWSSYEQYF
15	TRBD1	-	TRBV3-1/TRBV3-2	TRBJ2-7	TGTGCCAGCAGCCAAGGGACAGGGGTTCCCTACGAGCAGTACTTC	CASSQGTGVPYEQYF
14	-	-	TRBV28	TRBJ2-1	TGTGCCAGCAGTTCCCCGGGAGCCTACAATGAGCAGTTCTTC	CASSSPGAYNEQFF
14	-	once	TRBV28	TRBJ1-4	TGTGCCACCGAACCGGGGGTCCCTAATGAAAAACTGTTTTTT	CATEPGVPNEKLFF
14	-	-	TRBV19	TRBJ2-6	TGTGCCAGTAGTTCCAACTCTGGGGCCAACGTCCTGACTTTC	CASSSNSGANVLTF
12	-	-	TRBV2	TRBJ2-1	TGTGCCAGCAGTGGAGAGTACAATGAGCAGTTCTTC	CASSGEYNEQFF
15	-	-	TRBV10-3	TRBJ2-1	TGTGCCATCAGCGGACAGTCGAGCTCCTACAATGAGCAGTTCTTC	CAISGQSSSYNEQFF
13	-	-	TRBV5-6	TRBJ2-7	TGTGCCAGCAGCCCAGGAGGTAACTACGAGCAGTACTTC	CASSPGGNYEQYF
14	TRBD2	-	TRBV29-1	TRBJ2-5	TGCAGCGCGGGGACTAGCAGTGATTCTGAGACCCAGTACTTC	CSAGTSSDSETQYF
14	TRBD2	-	TRBV5-4	TRBJ2-7	TGTGCCAGCAGCCCTAGCGGGGGATTCTACGAGCAGTACTTC	CASSPSGGFYEQYF
18	-	-	TRBV11-2	TRBJ2-5	TGTGCCAGCAGCTTATTTAGTAAATCGGTCGGGGATAGAGAGACCCAGTACTTC	CASSLFSKSVGDRETQYF
14	-	once	TRBV4-1	TRBJ2-7	TGCGCCAGCAGCCAAATTAAGGAGGGCTACGAGCAGTACTTC	CASSQIKEGYEQYF
14	TRBD1	-	TRBV2	TRBJ1-1	TGTGCCAGCAGTGCGACAGGGCCGAACACTGAAGCTTTCTTT	CASSATGPNTEAFF
14	TRBD1	-	TRBV29-1	TRBJ2-7	TGCAGCGCTGGGAACAGGGGATATCGATACGAGCAGTACTTC	CSAGNRGYRYEQYF
13	TRBD1	-	TRBV30	TRBJ2-3	TGTGCCTGGGGGACAGGCTCCACAGATACGCAGTATTTT	CAWGTGSTDTQYF
13	TRBD1	-	TRBV7-8	TRBJ1-2	TGTGCCAGCAGCCAAAGGACAGGATCGGGCTACACCTTC	CASSQRTGSGYTF
14	-	-	TRBV6-6	TRBJ2-7	TGTGCCAGCAGTAAGGGGACACGGACCTACGAGCAGTACTTC	CASSKGTRTYEQYF
13	TRBD1	-	TRBV30	TRBJ1-5	TGTGCCTGGAGTCGGCAGGGGGGTCAGCCCCAGCATTTT	CAWSRQGGQPQHF
16	-	-	TRBV4-1	TRBJ2-3	TGCGCCAGCAGCCAAGGTAGACAGTCGACGACAGATACGCAGTATTTT	CASSQGRQSTTDTQYF
18	TRBD1	-	TRBV6-1	TRBJ2-7	TGTGCCAGCAGTGAAGCCGGACAGGTGGATAGGGTCTCCTACGAGCAGTACTTC	CASSEAGQVDRVSYEQYF
14	-	-	TRBV5-1	TRBJ1-5	TGCGCCAGCAGCTTGGACAGTGGGTCCCAGCCCCAGCATTTT	CASSLDSGSQPQHF
16	-	-	TRBV19	TRBJ2-3	TGTGCCAGTAGTATGAAATGGGGCCTGTATGGAGATACGCAGTATTTT	CASSMKWGLYGDTQYF
15	-	-	TRBV27	TRBJ1-1	TGTGCCAGCAGTCCGAGCGGGAGGAGCCAACGTGAAGCTTTCTTT	CASSPSGRSQREAFF
13	-	-	TRBV10-3	TRBJ1-1	TGTGCCATCAGGGATACAGGGAACACTGAAGCTTTCTTT	CAIRDTGNTEAFF
16	-	-	TRBV27	TRBJ2-3	TGTGCCAGCGCTAGCATTGCGGGCCCGGGGGCAGATACGCAGTATTTT	CASASIAGPGADTQYF
18	-	-	TRBV6-4	TRBJ1-5	TGTGCCAGCAGTGACTTCTTCCGGGACACAAACTTCGGGGAGCCCCAGCATTTT	CASSDFFRDTNFGEPQHF
16	TRBD1	-	TRBV5-1	TRBJ1-3	TGCGCCAGCCAACCTGGAAGGACAGGGACCGGAAACACCATATATTTT	CASQPGRTGTGNTIYF
12	-	-	TRBV6-2/TRBV6-3	TRBJ1-2	TGTGCCAGCAGTTACCCAGGATATGGCTACACCTTC	CASSYPGYGYTF
14	TRBD1	-	TRBV10-3	TRBJ1-1	TGTGCCACCTCCAATCTTCAGGGGGACACTGAAGCTTTCTTT	CATSNLQGDTEAFF
19	TRBD2	-	TRBV9	TRBJ2-3	TGTGCCAGCAGCGTAAAAGCAAAAGGGCTAGCGGAGAGCACAGATACGCAGTATTTT	CASSVKAKGLAESTDTQYF
14	-	-	TRBV19	TRBJ1-2	TGTGCCAGTACCCTGGATGGGCAGGTCTATGGCTACACCTTC	CASTLDGQVYGYTF
14	-	-	TRBV6-6	TRBJ2-2	TGTGCCAGCAGTCAGACTATCGGCGCGGGGGAGCTGTTTTTT	CASSQTIGAGELFF
15	TRBD2	-	TRBV18	TRBJ2-1	TGTGCCAGCTCACCATTCCCGGGGACCGGGACTAGAAAGTTCTTC	CASSPFPGTGTRKFF
13	-	-	TRBV6-5	TRBJ2-1	TGTGCCAGCCGACGAGGCTCCTACAATGAGCAGTTCTTC	CASRRGSYNEQFF
13	-	-	TRBV19	TRBJ2-5	TGTGCCAGTAGTGGCCTCAGGGGAGAGACCCAGTACTTC	CASSGLRGETQYF
17	-	few	TRBV18	TRBJ2-6	TGTGCCAGCTCACCCATTGAACAGGGCACTGGGGCCAACGTCCTGACTTTC	CASSPIEQGTGANVLTF
14	TRBD1	-	TRBV10-2	TRBJ1-2	TGCGCCAGCAGAACGACAGGGGGCAACTATGGCTACACCTTC	CASRTTGGNYGYTF
14	-	-	TRBV3-1/TRBV3-2	TRBJ2-5	TGTGCCAGCAGCCACGACAGGGAGGAAGAGACCCAGTACTTC	CASSHDREEETQYF
18	TRBD2	-	TRBV3-1/TRBV3-2	TRBJ2-7	TGTGCCAGCAGCCGTGGACTAGCGGGGGGACTAATTGCCTACGAGCAGTACTTC	CASSRGLAGGLIAYEQYF
13	TRBD1	-	TRBV6-5	TRBJ1-5	TGTGCCAGCCGGGGACAGGAGAATCAGCCCCAGCATTTT	CASRGQENQPQHF
15	TRBD1	-	TRBV5-5	TRBJ1-2	TGTGCCAGCAGCTTGGAGGGGGCGCGATCTTTTGGCTACACCTTC	CASSLEGARSFGYTF
16	TRBD2	-	TRBV9	TRBJ2-1	TGTGCCAGCAGCGTAAGCCCGGGGACTAGTTCTTACGAGCAGTTCTTC	CASSVSPGTSSYEQFF
15	TRBD1	-	TRBV5-6	TRBJ1-2	TGTGCCAGCAGCTTGATCTACGCACAGGGGTATGGCTACACCTTC	CASSLIYAQGYGYTF
16	-	-	TRBV11-2	TRBJ2-1	TGTGCCAGCAGCTTTTCTTCGGGAGAAGTGTACAATGAGCAGTTCTTC	CASSFSSGEVYNEQFF
13	-	-	TRBV11-2	TRBJ1-5	TGTGCCAGCAGCTCCGGTCCCAATCAGCCCCAGCATTTT	CASSSGPNQPQHF
13	-	-	TRBV27	TRBJ2-5	TGTGCCAGCAGTTTTCTAATCGGGGAGACCCAGTACTTC	CASSFLIGETQYF
16	-	-	TRBV7-2	TRBJ2-1	TGTGCCAGCAGCTTAGTCAGCCAGGGGTTTTACAATGAGCAGTTCTTC	CASSLVSQGFYNEQFF
12	-	-	TRBV7-9	TRBJ2-7	TGTGCCAGCAGCTTAAGTGCAGGGGAGCAGTACTTC	CASSLSAGEQYF